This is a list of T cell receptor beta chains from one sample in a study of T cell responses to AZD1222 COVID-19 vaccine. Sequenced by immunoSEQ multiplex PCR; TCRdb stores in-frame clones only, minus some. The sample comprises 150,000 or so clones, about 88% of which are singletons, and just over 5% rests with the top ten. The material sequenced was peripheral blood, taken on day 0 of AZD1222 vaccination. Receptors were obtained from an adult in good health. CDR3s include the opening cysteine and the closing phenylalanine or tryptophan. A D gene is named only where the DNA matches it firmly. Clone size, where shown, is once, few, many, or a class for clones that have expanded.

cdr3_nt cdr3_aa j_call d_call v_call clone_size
TGTGCCAGCATTATTGGGGCTGGTCAGCCCCAGCATTTT CASIIGAGQPQHF TRBJ1-5 . TRBV6-5 .
TGTGCCAGCAGCCCCCGCCGACAGGCTTCTGGAAACACCATATATTTT CASSPRRQASGNTIYF TRBJ1-3 . TRBV7-8 .
TGTGCCAGCAGTTTCCTGACAGCTAACTATGGCTACACCTTC CASSFLTANYGYTF TRBJ1-2 . TRBV28 .
TGTGCCAGCAGTTACAATCCGGGACAGGGGGCGGGAGAGCAGTTCTTC CASSYNPGQGAGEQFF TRBJ2-1 TRBD1 TRBV6-5 .
TGTGCCAGCAGTTACCCGGCGGATACCTCCTACGAGCAGTACTTC CASSYPADTSYEQYF TRBJ2-7 . TRBV6-2/TRBV6-3 medium-sized
TGTGCCAGCAGGGATACAAGGAGGAATGGCTACACCTTC CASRDTRRNGYTF TRBJ1-2 . TRBV28 .
TGTGCCAGCAGTGGTGACATACAACGTACAGATACGCAGTATTTT CASSGDIQRTDTQYF TRBJ2-3 . TRBV25-1 .
TGTGCCAGCAGCTTTGCCGTTGGACAGGGCCTGAACACTGAAGCTTTCTTT CASSFAVGQGLNTEAFF TRBJ1-1 . TRBV12-1 .
TGTGCCAGCAGTCTAGACGACAGAGGCAATCAGCCCCAGCATTTT CASSLDDRGNQPQHF TRBJ1-5 . TRBV28 .
TGTGCCAGCAGCTCCGAGAATCAGCCCCAGCATTTT CASSSENQPQHF TRBJ1-5 . TRBV11-2 .
TGTGCCAGCAGCTTAGTAGGGACTAGCGGGAGTGGGGCCTACGAGCAGTACTTC CASSLVGTSGSGAYEQYF TRBJ2-7 TRBD2 TRBV7-2 few
TGTGCCAGCAGCCGAGACCGGGCTTCAAATGAAAAACTGTTTTTT CASSRDRASNEKLFF TRBJ1-4 . TRBV4-2 .
TGTGCCAGCAGCCAAATGACGGACAGGGGGCTTCTGCTGTTTTTT CASSQMTDRGLLLFF TRBJ1-4 TRBD1 TRBV3-1/TRBV3-2 .
TGTGCCAGCTCACGGAGGGACGGAAACACTGAAGCTTTCTTT CASSRRDGNTEAFF TRBJ1-1 . TRBV18 .
TGTGCCAGCAGCTTAGGGCGGGAGCTTGGTGAGCAGTACTTC CASSLGRELGEQYF TRBJ2-7 TRBD2 TRBV7-9 .
TGTGCCAGCAGCCTCCGACGGGTCTATAATTCACCCCTCCACTTT CASSLRRVYNSPLHF TRBJ1-6 . TRBV7-2 .
TGCAGTGCTAGTTATCCGGGGAAGAGAAATCAGCCCCAGCATTTT CSASYPGKRNQPQHF TRBJ1-5 . TRBV20-1 once
TGTGCCAGCAGTTTACTGGGGTACCGGACGGATGAGCAGTTCTTC CASSLLGYRTDEQFF TRBJ2-1 . TRBV28 .
TGTGCCAGCAGCCAAGCTACAGGGACGGAGACCCAGTACTTC CASSQATGTETQYF TRBJ2-5 . TRBV3-1/TRBV3-2 .
TGTGCCAGCAGCCGGGGGACAGGGCCCTCTGGGGCCAACGTCCTGACTTTC CASSRGTGPSGANVLTF TRBJ2-6 TRBD1 TRBV27 .
TGTGCCAGCAGCCATAGCGGGAGCTCCTACAATGAGCAGTTCTTC CASSHSGSSYNEQFF TRBJ2-1 TRBD2 TRBV3-1/TRBV3-2 .
TGTGCCAGCAGTTACGGGACTAGCGGCCGCTACAATGAGCAGTTCTTC CASSYGTSGRYNEQFF TRBJ2-1 TRBD2 TRBV6-2/TRBV6-3 few
TGTGCCAGCAGCAAAACGGGACGGCAAGAGACCCAGTACTTC CASSKTGRQETQYF TRBJ2-5 . TRBV21-1 .
TGTGCCAGCAACTTCGACAGGTATCAAGAGACCCAGTACTTC CASNFDRYQETQYF TRBJ2-5 . TRBV28 once
TGTGCCAGCTCACCCCCCGGGACAGACTATCAGTACTTC CASSPPGTDYQYF TRBJ2-7 TRBD1 TRBV18 .
TGTGCCTGGAGTGTTAACAGCGGAAACACCATATATTTT CAWSVNSGNTIYF TRBJ1-3 . TRBV30 few
TGTGCCAGCAGTGAATGGGGAGGGGGCTACACCTTC CASSEWGGGYTF TRBJ1-2 . TRBV6-1 .